Detailed here is one T cell receptor beta chain. The clone's antigen remains unknown. No per-base quality is available; no much larger clone lies one base away. The entry originates in a study of blood T cell repertoires in COVID-19 (TCRdb year 2020). About the investigation overall: The collaborator samples originated in the United States, Italy and Spain and spanned the acute and convalescent phases of COVID-19. The material from the prospective study consisted of cDNA or gDNA derived from T cells, B-cell-depleted T cells, or PBMCs. Deeply sampled blood TCRbeta repertoires from subjects exposed to, actively infected with, or recovered from COVID-19 were included in the dataset. The repertoires were released in a freely available public database intended as a resource for research on the immune response to SARS-CoV-2. Samples were obtained from the ongoing ImmuneRACE study (first 160 participants) and from about 1,300 subjects provided by 6 global collaborators. Sample metadata almost always included a de-identified subject ID, COVID-19 status, age in years and sex. Where available, HLA class I and class II types were taken from metadata supplied by the sample provider and were not determined by assay-based typing.

Paper-wide results and their limitations: Clinical and demographic metadata were provided uncurated, with the amount varying by source and participant.

Collaborating institutions collected whole blood in K2EDTA tubes following their own protocols. For TCRbeta analysis, collaborator samples were shipped as frozen whole blood, as isolated PBMCs, or as DNA extracted from either sample type. TCRbeta CDR3 regions were amplified from genomic DNA using the immunoSEQ Assay, a bias-controlled multiplex PCR. From the authors' description of their analysis: Nucleated cell counts per sample were estimated from amplification of reference gene primers within the assay. To quantify the absolute abundance of each unique TCRbeta CDR3 rearrangement, sequence reads were collapsed and filtered. For each sample, productive Simpson clonality was calculated by taking the square root of Simpson's diversity index across productive rearrangements. The table was pulled from immuneACCESS by TCRdb, which kept in-frame rearrangements only. Such tables lose some clones; where checked, under half of the loss comes from unresolved V genes, and the rest has no known cause. D and trimming come from the DNA, and the V and J calls and clone size come from that table. The sample yields hundreds of thousands of clones; about 86% were counted once. Roughly 9.8% of the sample rests with the top ten.

V is reduced by 1 base and J by 5 bases, leaving a spacing of 10 bases between them. The germline V gene specifies MNHNS as CDR1 and SASEGT as CDR2. Reading from cysteine to phenylalanine, the CDR3 counts 14 amino acids. CDR3 DNA only is kept here, 42 bases in frame from base 1. The source is a man at least 80 years old with acute or convalescent COVID-19. The sequence links TRBV6-1 to TRBJ2-3; no D gene can be assigned with confidence. The material sequenced was peripheral blood. This receptor has the CDR3 CASSEGPGLDTQYF. The bases are TGTGCCAGCAGTGAAGGTCCGGGTTTAGATACGCAGTATTTT.